This T cell receptor beta chain appears in the sequencing data of a study of CD8+ T cells in alopecia areata. Study conclusions and caveats: Lesional scalp, especially alopecia totalis/universalis, showed higher clonality than normal scalp. Unlike in mice, where it was clearer, TCR sharing across patients was less clear, possibly HLA-related. Alphabeta T cells residing in normal skin are also sequenced in scalp samples.

This clone was seen a few times. Its antigen is currently unknown. Lesional scalp tissue (obtained by punch biopsy) and peripheral blood were collected from alopecia areata patients. The junction had 6 bases not matched to a gene; V was cut back by 5 bases and J by 4 bases. From germline, CDR1 is SEHNR and CDR2 FQNEAQ (reference sequence). The CDR3 is 15 amino acids. After isolation, RNA underwent reverse transcription to generate cDNA as the sequencing template. Repertoires were generated with immunoSEQ multiplex PCR, while TCRdb's copy carries only in-frame clones and drops some. Among roughly 120,000 clones listed, more than 30% were seen once.

The chain combines TRBV7-9 with TRBJ2-3; 10 nucleotides match TRBD2. The specimen was CD4+ T cells sorted from blood. This sequence originates from a human donor with alopecia areata. CDR3 DNA: TGTGCCAGCAGCCAACTAGCGGGAACGGCAGATACGCAGTATTTT. Translating gives CASSQLAGTADTQYF.